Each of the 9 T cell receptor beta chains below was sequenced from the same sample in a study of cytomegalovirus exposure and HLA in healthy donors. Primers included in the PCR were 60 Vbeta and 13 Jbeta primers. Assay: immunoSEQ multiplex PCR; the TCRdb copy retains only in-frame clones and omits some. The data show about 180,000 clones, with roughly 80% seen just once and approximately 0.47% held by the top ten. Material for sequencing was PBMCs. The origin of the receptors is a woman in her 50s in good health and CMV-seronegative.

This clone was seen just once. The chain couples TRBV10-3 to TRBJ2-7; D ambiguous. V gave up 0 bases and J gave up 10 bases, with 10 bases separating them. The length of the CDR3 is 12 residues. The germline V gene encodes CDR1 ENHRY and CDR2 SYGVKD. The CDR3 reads CAISESTLSQYF. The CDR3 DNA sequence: TGTGCCATCAGTGAGTCGACTCTTTCCCAGTACTTC.

Written as DNA, the CDR3 is TGCGCCAGCAGCCAGGGGCCGGGGACACCAGAGCAGTTCTTC. Translated: CASSQGPGTPEQFF. The chain is built from TRBV4-1 and TRBJ2-1, with D perhaps matching TRBD1 (6 bases). CDR1 MGHRA and CDR2 YSYEKL come from the germline V gene. Between the trimmed V and J ends, which lost 3 bases and 10 bases, there was a span of 16 bases. The CDR3 has 14 amino acids.

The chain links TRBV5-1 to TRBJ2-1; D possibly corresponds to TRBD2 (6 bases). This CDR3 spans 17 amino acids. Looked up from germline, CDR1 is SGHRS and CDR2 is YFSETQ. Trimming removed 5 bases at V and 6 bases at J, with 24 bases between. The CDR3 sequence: CASSRHILGGEFNEQFF. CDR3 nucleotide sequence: TGCGCCAGCAGTCGTCATATTTTGGGCGGGGAGTTCAATGAGCAGTTCTTC.

CDR3 DNA sequence: TGTGCCAGCAGCAAATGCGGCAGTTGCACTGAAGCTTTCTTT. Translating it yields CASSKCGSCTEAFF. The V and J genes are TRBV21-1 and TRBJ1-1. TRBV21-1 constitutes a pseudogene. The CDR3 has 14 residues.

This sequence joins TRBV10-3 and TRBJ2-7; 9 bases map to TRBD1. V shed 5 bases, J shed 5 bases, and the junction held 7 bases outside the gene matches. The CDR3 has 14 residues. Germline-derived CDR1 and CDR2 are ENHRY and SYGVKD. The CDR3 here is CAISPTGGGHEQYF. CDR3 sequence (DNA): TGTGCCATCAGTCCTACAGGGGGCGGACACGAGCAGTACTTC.

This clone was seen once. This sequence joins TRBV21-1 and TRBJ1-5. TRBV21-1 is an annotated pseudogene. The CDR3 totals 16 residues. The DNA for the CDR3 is TGTGCCAGCCTCCCCCTCAAGTTTACTAAAAATCAGCCCCAGCATTTT. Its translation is CASLPLKFTKNQPQHF.

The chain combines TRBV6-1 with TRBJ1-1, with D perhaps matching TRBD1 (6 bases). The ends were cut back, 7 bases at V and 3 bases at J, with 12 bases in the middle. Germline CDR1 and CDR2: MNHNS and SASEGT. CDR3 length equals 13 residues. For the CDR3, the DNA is TGTGCCAGCAAGCTACAGGGTGACACTGAAGCTTTCTTT. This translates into CASKLQGDTEAFF.

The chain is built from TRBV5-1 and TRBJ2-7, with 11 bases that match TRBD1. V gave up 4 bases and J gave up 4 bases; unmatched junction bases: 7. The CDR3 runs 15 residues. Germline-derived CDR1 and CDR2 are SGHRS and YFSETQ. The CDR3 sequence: CASSLPGQGEYEQYF. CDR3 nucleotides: TGCGCCAGCAGCCTACCGGGACAGGGGGAGTACGAGCAGTACTTC.

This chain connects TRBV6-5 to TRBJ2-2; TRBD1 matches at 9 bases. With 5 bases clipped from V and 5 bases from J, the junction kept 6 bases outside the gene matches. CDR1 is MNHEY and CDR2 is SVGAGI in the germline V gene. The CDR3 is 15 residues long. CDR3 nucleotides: TGTGCCAGCAGTGGGGCGGGACAGGGTACCGGGGAGCTGTTTTTT. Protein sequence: CASSGAGQGTGELFF.